What follows are 25 T cell receptor beta chains derived from one specimen sequenced in a study of shared clonotypes between healthy human individuals. Assay used: immunoSEQ multiplex PCR; TCRdb lists only in-frame clones, some missing. The data show roughly 2.6 million clones, around 94% seen once. Sample: naive CD4+ T cells sorted from blood. Subset described: CD45RA+ positively selected. Receptors were obtained from a man between 18 and 29 years old in good health.

The chain links TRBV15 to TRBJ2-1, with D tentatively TRBD2 (5 bases). The CDR3 runs 16 residues. From germline, CDR1 is LNHNV and CDR2 YYDKDF (reference sequence). Trimming removed 0 bases at V and 0 bases at J, with 9 bases between. CDR3: CATSRDPAVSYNEQFF. In DNA form, the CDR3 reads TGTGCCACCAGCAGAGATCCAGCGGTCTCCTACAATGAGCAGTTCTTC. Complete variable domain (other parts from reference TRBV15 and TRBJ2-1): DAMVIQNPRYQVTQFGKPVTLSCSQTLNHNVMYWYQQKSSQAPKLLFHYYDKDFNNEADTPDNFQSRRPNTSFCFLDIRSPGLGDTAMYLCATSRDPAVSYNEQFFGPGTRLTVL.

A word on this clone: This sample also contains other DNA sequences that code for the same CDR3. The J gene is TRBJ1-3, the V gene TRBV29-1; D gene uncertain. This CDR3 region has 13 residues. V lost 3 bases to trimming and J lost 1 base, with 7 bases between them. Germline V gene sequence: CDR1 SQVTM, CDR2 ANQGSEA. This CDR3 is CSVERVSGNTIYF. DNA for the CDR3: TGCAGCGTTGAGCGGGTGTCTGGAAACACCATATATTTT.

This rearrangement joins TRBV30 to TRBJ1-4; a weak D match, TRBD1 (6 bases). The germline V gene has CDR1 GTSNPN and CDR2 SVGIG (reference sequence). Trimming took off 4 bases at V and 2 bases at J, with 14 bases between the two ends. This CDR3 is 15 amino acids long. The CDR3 DNA reads TGTGCCTGGACAAAAGGGGGGGTCACTAATGAAAAACTGTTTTTT. Protein sequence: CAWTKGGVTNEKLFF.

With regard to this clone: The sample carries other DNA sequences with the same CDR3. The chain recombines TRBV6-5 with TRBJ2-3; D gene uncertain. The CDR3 length is 12 residues. The ends were cut back, 6 bases at V and 3 bases at J, with 7 bases in the middle. Germline values: CDR1 MNHEY, CDR2 SVGAGI. The DNA for the CDR3 is TGTGCCAGCAGATCTTCGACAGATACGCAGTATTTT. This translates into CASRSSTDTQYF.

This rearrangement joins TRBV14 to TRBJ1-4, with no clear D. V shed 4 bases and J shed 8 bases, with 11 bases lying between them. The CDR3 is 13 amino acids. CDR1 and CDR2 (germline): SGHDN, FVKESK. The DNA of the CDR3 is TGTGCCAGCAGCCCCGGACGTTTAGAAAAACTGTTTTTT. Residues: CASSPGRLEKLFF.

The chain links TRBV19 to TRBJ1-2; unclear D gene. Germline V gives CDR1 LNHDA, CDR2 SQIVND (reference sequence). This CDR3 is 13 amino acids long. Trimming took off 5 bases at V and 5 bases at J, with 12 bases between the two ends. Written as DNA, the CDR3 is TGTGCCAGTAGTGGGCAGCTTTTATATGGCTACACCTTC. Protein: CASSGQLLYGYTF.

The chain couples TRBV10-3 to TRBJ1-1; 8 nucleotides agree with TRBD1. V gave up 6 bases and J gave up 1 base; unmatched junction bases: 10. The CDR3 sequence is 16 residues long. Germline V gives CDR1 ENHRY, CDR2 SYGVKD. This CDR3 is CAIRVGQGLENTEAFF. The CDR3 DNA is TGTGCCATCAGGGTCGGACAGGGATTAGAGAACACTGAAGCTTTCTTT.

This chain joins TRBV7-8 and TRBJ2-2, with 10 positions matching TRBD2. Germline V gene sequence: CDR1 SGHVS, CDR2 FQNEAQ. V trimming: 2 bases; J trimming: 5 bases; junction bases outside the gene matches: 5. The CDR3 spans 16 residues. The CDR3 loop reads CASSLSSGRGTGELFF. In nucleotides, the CDR3 is TGTGCCAGCAGCTTATCCAGCGGGAGGGGGACCGGGGAGCTGTTTTTT. Filled out from reference TRBV7-8 and TRBJ2-2, the complete variable domain reads GAGVSQSPRYKVAKRGQDVALRCDPISGHVSLFWYQQALGQGPEFLTYFQNEAQLDKSGLPSDRFFAERPEGSVSTLKIQRTQQEDSAVYLCASSLSSGRGTGELFFGEGSRLTVL.

Note on this clone: A read error may account for a junction end that differs from germline. This chain uses TRBV6-5 with TRBJ2-1; D is undetermined. CDR1 is MNHEY, CDR2 SVGAGI, per germline. CDR3 size: 13 residues. CDR3 sequence: CAISGYPTEEQFF. The CDR3 nucleotides read TGTGCCATCAGTGGATATCCGACTGAGGAGCAGTTCTTC.

This chain connects TRBV21-1 to TRBJ1-1. TRBV21-1 is noted as a pseudogene. The CDR3 loop spans 15 amino acids. The CDR3 reads CASRPSRWGNTEAFF. In nucleotides, the CDR3 is TGTGCCAGCAGACCATCACGGTGGGGGAACACTGAAGCTTTCTTT.

This sequence joins TRBV4-2 and TRBJ2-3; 7 nucleotides line up with TRBD2. This CDR3 contains 17 residues. Trimming took 0 bases from V and 1 from J; bases not matched to a gene: 7. The V gene's germline CDR1 is LGHNA and CDR2 YNFKEQ. The CDR3 loop reads CASSQEGRGIGTDTQYF. In nucleotides, the CDR3 is TGTGCCAGCAGCCAAGAAGGGCGGGGGATTGGCACAGATACGCAGTATTTT.

The J gene is TRBJ2-7, the V gene TRBV5-6; 8 nucleotides agree with TRBD2. V was clipped by 4 bases and J by 6 bases; unmatched bases: 9. Germline CDR1 and CDR2: SGHDT and YYEEEE. The CDR3 runs 14 residues. DNA of the CDR3: TGTGCCAGCAGCCCCGGCGGACTAGCCAGCGAGCAGTACTTC. As protein: CASSPGGLASEQYF.

In its sample, this clone was seen once. The V gene is TRBV19, the J gene TRBJ1-2, with D perhaps matching TRBD1 (5 bases). V lost 7 bases and J lost 3, with 18 bases in between. The CDR3 contains 15 residues. The germline CDR1 and CDR2 sequences are LNHDA and SQIVND (reference sequence). The CDR3 DNA sequence: TGTGCCAGTAAGACCGGGACGGGAGACTACTATGGCTACACCTTC. It is translated as CASKTGTGDYYGYTF.

Turning to this clone: Other DNA sequences in the same sample also yield this CDR3. The J gene is TRBJ2-1, the V gene TRBV28, with 12 bases matching TRBD2. This CDR3 has 15 amino acids. CDR1 is MDHEN and CDR2 is SYDVKM in the germline V gene. Trimming removed 1 base from V and 6 bases from J; junction bases left unmatched: 1. CDR3 sequence reads: CASSLSSGGANEQFF. The CDR3 DNA sequence: TGTGCCAGCAGTTTATCTAGCGGGGGGGCCAATGAGCAGTTCTTC.

The chain couples TRBV19 to TRBJ1-5, with D possibly TRBD1 on 5 matching bases. Germline V gene data show CDR1 as LNHDA and CDR2 as SQIVND (reference sequence). The germline V and J ends were trimmed by 8 bases and 0 bases, with 14 bases remaining between them. The CDR3 length is 15 residues. CDR3 amino acids: CASAGTADSNQPQHF. CDR3 nucleotide sequence: TGTGCCAGTGCTGGGACGGCCGATAGCAATCAGCCCCAGCATTTT.

The chain joins TRBV5-1 to TRBJ1-2, with a weak D call TRBD1 (5 bases). Germline CDR1 SGHRS, CDR2 YFSETQ. The CDR3 is 12 amino acids. V gave up 0 bases and J gave up 6 bases, with 6 bases separating them. The CDR3 DNA reads as TGCGCCAGCAGCTTGGCAGGGAATGGCTACACCTTC. Residues: CASSLAGNGYTF.

The V and J genes are TRBV28 and TRBJ1-5, with D maybe TRBD1 (6 bases). CDR1 is MDHEN, CDR2 SYDVKM, per germline. V gave up 5 bases and J gave up 0 bases, with 11 bases separating them. This CDR3 region has 15 residues. The CDR3: CASSEGGYSNQPQHF. In nucleotides, the CDR3 is TGTGCCAGCAGTGAGGGGGGTTATAGCAATCAGCCCCAGCATTTT.

Turning to this clone: At the DNA level, this CDR3 is encoded by other sequences in the same sample as well. This chain links TRBV18 with TRBJ2-7; D possibly corresponds to TRBD1 (5 bases). V was clipped by 3 bases and J by 0 bases, with 6 bases between them. The germline CDR1 and CDR2 sequences are KGHSH and LQKENI. The CDR3 contains 13 residues. CDR3 DNA sequence: TGTGCCAGCTCACCGACAGTCTCCTACGAGCAGTACTTC. This sequence encodes CASSPTVSYEQYF.

J is TRBJ1-1 and V is TRBV10-3, with D uncertain. This CDR3 comprises 14 residues. The V gene lost 6 bases and the J gene lost 0 bases, with 11 bases spanning the gap. Per the germline V gene, CDR1 is ENHRY and CDR2 is SYGVKD. The CDR3 nucleotides are TGTGCCATCAGCGCCTTTCCCTTGAACACTGAAGCTTTCTTT. As protein: CAISAFPLNTEAFF.

This chain uses TRBV29-1 with TRBJ1-1, with D unresolved. CDR3 length equals 13 residues. Germline CDR1 and CDR2: SQVTM and ANQGSEA. With 5 bases removed from V and 0 bases from J, the gap between germline ends came to 10 bases. CDR3 protein: CSVLGLLNTEAFF. The CDR3 nucleotides are TGCAGCGTTCTTGGACTACTGAACACTGAAGCTTTCTTT.

The J gene is TRBJ2-4, the V gene TRBV5-1, with 8 bases lining up with TRBD1. Germline CDR1 SGHRS, CDR2 YFSETQ. J lost 5 bases, V lost 4 bases, and 8 bases had no gene match. There are 15 residues in the CDR3. The CDR3 loop is CASSVGDRIENIQYF. CDR3 DNA sequence: TGCGCCAGCAGCGTAGGGGACAGGATCGAAAACATTCAGTACTTC.

The rearrangement joins TRBV28 to TRBJ2-1; 11 bases fit TRBD2. V trimming: 5 bases; J trimming: 8 bases; junction bases outside the gene matches: 8. Germline V lookup: CDR1 MDHEN, CDR2 SYDVKM. The CDR3 has 15 residues. The CDR3 protein is CASSPHSGGAYEQFF. The CDR3 region has the DNA TGTGCCAGCAGTCCACATAGCGGGGGGGCCTATGAGCAGTTCTTC.

V is TRBV14 and J is TRBJ2-1, with 10 bases matching TRBD2. Per germline, CDR1 SGHDN and CDR2 FVKESK. Trimming cost V 0 bases and J 0 bases; bases outside gene matches: 14. CDR3 length: 21 amino acids. In DNA form, the CDR3 reads TGTGCCAGCAGCCAAGAAAGTGGACTAGCGGTCGGACGGGGCTCCTACAATGAGCAGTTCTTC. Translating it yields CASSQESGLAVGRGSYNEQFF.

The chain uses TRBV10-3 and TRBJ2-1; weak D call: TRBD2 (5 bases). Per the germline V gene, CDR1 is ENHRY and CDR2 is SYGVKD. The CDR3 loop spans 13 amino acids. V lost 5 bases and J 5 bases, leaving 10 bases between the germline ends. Here the CDR3 reads CAISSGSDNEQFF. CDR3 coding DNA: TGTGCCATCAGTAGCGGAAGCGACAATGAGCAGTTCTTC.

J is TRBJ2-2 and V is TRBV5-1; weak D call: TRBD1 (5 bases). CDR1 is SGHRS and CDR2 is YFSETQ in the germline V gene. The germline V and J ends were trimmed by 4 bases and 0 bases, with 7 bases remaining between them. The CDR3 sequence is 14 residues long. The chain's CDR3 is CASSMDTNTGELFF. DNA of the CDR3: TGCGCCAGCAGCATGGACACGAACACCGGGGAGCTGTTTTTT.